This TCR beta chain was identified in a study of Ad26.COV2.S vaccination and SARS-CoV-2 variants. As for the study in general: Administration of Ad26.COV2.S was intramuscular, either once or twice 56 days apart.

In germline, CDR1 is SGDLS, CDR2 YYNGEE. This CDR3 spans 16 amino acids. With 3 bases removed from V and 0 bases from J, the gap between germline ends came to 13 bases. Profiled with immunoSEQ multiplex PCR; TCRdb holds only in-frame clones, not every one. The repertoire consists of about 350,000 clones, with about 88% occurring once and the leading ten covering around a tenth. Study results and limitations: Vaccinees reportedly had broad spike-specific CD8+ and CD4+ T cell responses.

Treatment given: approximately 18 received Ad26.COV2.S at low or high dose, single or two shots; 5 received placebo; per-sample allocation not given. Day 63 after the first injection of vaccine or placebo was the sampling time. Vaccination used an Ad26 vector expressing Wuhan-strain SARS-CoV-2 spike. Details on this clone: The antigen remains undetermined.

This TCR derives from a person between 18 and 65 years old who received the Ad26.COV2.S COVID-19 vaccine or a placebo. Sequencing was performed on peripheral blood, taken in a trial of Ad26.COV2.S vaccine versus placebo. The chain links TRBV9 to TRBJ2-1; maybe TRBD1 (5 bases). CDR3 loop: CASSAHGQDSYNEQFF. The CDR3 nucleotides read TGTGCCAGCAGCGCCCACGGACAAGACTCCTACAATGAGCAGTTCTTC. The full variable domain, in which reference TRBV9 and TRBJ2-1 provide the parts outside the CDR3, is DSGVTQTPKHLITATGQRVTLRCSPRSGDLSVYWYQQSLDQGLQFLIQYYNGEERAKGNILERFSAQQFPDLHSELNLSSLELGDSALYFCASSAHGQDSYNEQFFGPGTRLTVL.